This T cell receptor beta chain was recovered during a study of a mutant IDH1 vaccine in newly diagnosed glioma. Background on the study: Patients received eight vaccinations in weeks 1, 3, 5, 7, 11, 15, 19, 23. Every participant had undergone radiotherapy, temozolomide, or both before, and most underwent both.

The table came from immunoSEQ multiplex PCR; TCRdb's copy has only in-frame clones and leaves some out. Of over 35,000 clones in the sample, about 81% were seen once. CDR3 length: 18 amino acids. Germline CDR1 reads LNHDA; CDR2 reads SQIVND (reference sequence). V was clipped by 3 bases and J by 1 base; unmatched bases: 14. As regards this clone: Its antigen is unknown.

The time point here: week 23, last vaccination. Each dose delivered 300 ug of mutant IDH1 20-mer peptide subcutaneously with imiquimod. This TCR was recovered from a woman aged 18-35 years with glioma. Some clones in this sample may be carry-over from other donors' samples. J is TRBJ1-1 and V is TRBV19; 7 nucleotides agree with TRBD1. This specimen was PBMCs, taken from a glioma patient whose treatment included an IDH1 peptide vaccine. CDR3 sequence: CASSIRQGSPLGNTEAFF. As DNA, the CDR3 is TGTGCCAGTAGTATTAGACAGGGCTCGCCTTTAGGGAACACTGAAGCTTTCTTT.